A selection of T cell receptor beta chains follows, all from one sample in a study of blood T cell repertoires in COVID-19. Only in-frame clones appear in the TCRdb table, and some are missing; sequencing was by immunoSEQ multiplex PCR. The sample lists about 250,000 clones; 89% were seen once. The sequenced sample was peripheral blood. The receptors were sampled from a woman aged 40 to 55 who had recovered from COVID-19. CDR3s include the opening cysteine and the closing phenylalanine or tryptophan. The D gene is left open where the match is weak. Rows give clone size only sometimes, using once, few, many, or a class for an expanded clone.

D gene	V gene	J gene	clone size	CDR3 DNA	CDR3 protein
TRBD1	TRBV5-6	TRBJ1-5	few	TGTGCCAGCAGCTCGGGACAGCCTCGTACCAATCAGCCCCAGCATTTT	CASSSGQPRTNQPQHF
TRBD1	TRBV27	TRBJ1-2	-	TGTGCCAGCAGTTTTGGACAGGGGGCCCATTATGGCTACACCTTC	CASSFGQGAHYGYTF
TRBD1	TRBV5-4	TRBJ2-3	-	TGTGCCAGCAGCTTGGGTCCGGGACAGGGGACAGATACGCAGTATTTT	CASSLGPGQGTDTQYF
-	TRBV12-3/TRBV12-4	TRBJ2-7	-	TGTGCCAGCAGTTTAGAGGGGGTGAAGCAGTACTTC	CASSLEGVKQYF
TRBD2	TRBV5-1	TRBJ2-7	-	TGCGCCAGCACGCTCAGCGGGGGGACCTACGAGCAGTACTTC	CASTLSGGTYEQYF
-	TRBV28	TRBJ1-5	-	TGTGCCAGCACCAGTGAGGGGGGGTTTAGCAATCAGCCCCAGCATTTT	CASTSEGGFSNQPQHF
TRBD1	TRBV18	TRBJ1-2	-	TGTGCCAGCTCCCCCCAAGGGGGCGATGGCTACACCTTC	CASSPQGGDGYTF
-	TRBV18	TRBJ1-2	-	TGTGCCAGCTCACCAGCAACAGTTTTCGCCAACTATGGCTACACCTTC	CASSPATVFANYGYTF
-	TRBV5-8	TRBJ2-5	-	TGTGCCAGCACCGGGTGGAGAATAGAGACCCAGTACTTC	CASTGWRIETQYF
TRBD1	TRBV19	TRBJ1-3	-	TGTGCCAGTAGTTGGACAGGGTCTGGAAACACCATATATTTT	CASSWTGSGNTIYF
TRBD1	TRBV12-5	TRBJ2-2	-	TGTGCTAGTGGCTCCCCTCGGACAGGTAGCGCCTATGGCACCGGGGAGCTGTTTTTT	CASGSPRTGSAYGTGELFF
-	TRBV5-1	TRBJ2-5	-	TGCGCCAGCAGCTGGGGACGGGGGAGAGAGACCCAGTACTTC	CASSWGRGRETQYF
TRBD2	TRBV5-1	TRBJ2-3	-	TGCGCCAGCAGCAGTCTCTGGGGGGGAAGCACAGATACGCAGTATTTT	CASSSLWGGSTDTQYF
TRBD1	TRBV5-4	TRBJ2-3	-	TGTGCCAGCAGCACAGGGGTGCGCACAGATACGCAGTATTTT	CASSTGVRTDTQYF
-	TRBV28	TRBJ1-1	few	TGTGCCAGCAGTTTAGTACAGGTCATACCGAACACTGAAGCTTTCTTT	CASSLVQVIPNTEAFF
TRBD1	TRBV27	TRBJ2-2	-	TGTGCCAGCAGTCCACCGGGACAGGGGATCACCGGGGAGCTGTTTTTT	CASSPPGQGITGELFF
-	TRBV11-2	TRBJ2-3	-	TGTGCCAGCAGCTTAGAACGGGAAGTAGAGGCAGATACGCAGTATTTT	CASSLEREVEADTQYF
-	TRBV27	TRBJ1-6	few	TGTGCCAGCAGTTTACTGGGAGGTGTCAATTCACCCCTCCACTTT	CASSLLGGVNSPLHF
-	TRBV6-2/TRBV6-3	TRBJ1-1	-	TGTGCCAGCAGTTACTCGGGAGTTCTAGTAGCTTTCTTT	CASSYSGVLVAFF
TRBD1	TRBV6-1	TRBJ1-2	-	TGTGCCAGCAGTGAAATGAGGACAGGGAGCTATGGCTACACCTTC	CASSEMRTGSYGYTF
TRBD2	TRBV19	TRBJ2-1	-	TGTGCCAGTAGTATAACTAGCGGAGCCTACAATGAGCAGTTCTTC	CASSITSGAYNEQFF
TRBD2	TRBV19	TRBJ2-3	-	TGTGCCATAAGCGGGAGAAACACAGATACGCAGTATTTT	CAISGRNTDTQYF
TRBD1	TRBV6-5	TRBJ2-5	once	TGTGCCAGCAGAGGGCAGGGGGCAGTGGTGACCCAGTACTTC	CASRGQGAVVTQYF
-	TRBV7-9	TRBJ2-3	-	TGTGCCTCCCCTAGTACGCAGTATTTT	CASPSTQYF
TRBD1	TRBV6-5	TRBJ2-5	-	TGTGCCAGCAGTTACTCCAGGACAGGGACAAAAGAGACCCAGTACTTC	CASSYSRTGTKETQYF
TRBD1	TRBV5-6	TRBJ1-4	-	TGTGCCAGCAGCTCCCAGACAGGGCCAACTAATGAAAAACTGTTTTTT	CASSSQTGPTNEKLFF
-	TRBV19	TRBJ1-2	-	TGTGCCAGTAGGGGATGGCGCAGGGACTATGGCTACACCTTC	CASRGWRRDYGYTF
-	TRBV6-5	TRBJ2-3	-	TGTGCCAGCAGTTACCCGGCTAGCGGCACAGATACGCAGTATTTT	CASSYPASGTDTQYF
TRBD1	TRBV7-9	TRBJ1-2	-	TGTGCCAGCAGCCTATACAGGGGCGGCTACACCTTC	CASSLYRGGYTF